This paragraph covers one T cell receptor (beta chain) sequence. This record comes from a study of glioma-infiltrating T cells after dendritic cell vaccination. Assay: immunoSEQ multiplex PCR; the TCRdb copy retains only in-frame clones and omits some. The sample lists 80,000 to 95,000 clones, more than 75% occurring once. Germline CDR1 reads LNHDA; CDR2 reads SQIVND (reference sequence). The CDR3 extends over 13 amino acids. V lost 3 bases to trimming and J lost 5 bases, with 10 bases between them. PBMC were collected before vaccination, two weeks after the third vaccination, and at progression. The sequences come from blood, collected before dendritic cell vaccination. The source is a human donor with glioblastoma. The J gene is TRBJ1-1, the V gene TRBV19; a possible D gene is TRBD1 (5 bases). CDR3 sequence reads: CASSIQGGTEAFF. Written as DNA, the CDR3 is TGTGCCAGTAGTATTCAGGGCGGTACTGAAGCTTTCTTT.